This T cell receptor beta chain is drawn from a study of blood T cell repertoires in COVID-19. Overall study: Researchers got acute and convalescent COVID-19 samples from the United States, Italy and Spain. The analysed material was cDNA or gDNA that came from T cells, B-cell-depleted T cells, or PBMCs.

V was cut by 2 bases and J by 3 bases, with 9 bases left in between. The CDR3 is 14 amino acids. The germline CDR1 and CDR2 sequences are MNHNS and SASEGT. Authors' analysis steps: Amplification of reference gene primers was used by the study to estimate nucleated cell counts. Only in-frame clones appear in the TCRdb table, and some are missing; sequencing was by immunoSEQ multiplex PCR. The V and J calls and the clone size are those of that table, but D and trimming were determined from the DNA. The repertoire holds about 73,000 clones, with over 75% as singletons. The chain has TRBV6-1 and TRBJ2-3; D might be TRBD2 (6 bases). Sequencing was done on a sample of peripheral blood. The source is a woman in her sixties with acute or convalescent COVID-19. The CDR3 spells CASSENGGTDTQYF. The CDR3 DNA follows: TGTGCCAGCAGTGAAAACGGGGGTACAGATACGCAGTATTTT.